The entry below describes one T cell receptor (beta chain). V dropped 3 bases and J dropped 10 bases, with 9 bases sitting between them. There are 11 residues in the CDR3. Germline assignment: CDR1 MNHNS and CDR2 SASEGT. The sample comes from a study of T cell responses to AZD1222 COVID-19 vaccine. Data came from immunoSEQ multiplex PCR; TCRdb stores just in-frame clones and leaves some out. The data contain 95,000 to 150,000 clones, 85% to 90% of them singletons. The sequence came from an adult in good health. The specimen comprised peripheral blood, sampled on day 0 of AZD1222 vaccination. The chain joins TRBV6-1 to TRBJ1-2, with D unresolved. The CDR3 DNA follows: TGTGCCAGCAGTGAGGATGGGGACTACACCTTC. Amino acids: CASSEDGDYTF.